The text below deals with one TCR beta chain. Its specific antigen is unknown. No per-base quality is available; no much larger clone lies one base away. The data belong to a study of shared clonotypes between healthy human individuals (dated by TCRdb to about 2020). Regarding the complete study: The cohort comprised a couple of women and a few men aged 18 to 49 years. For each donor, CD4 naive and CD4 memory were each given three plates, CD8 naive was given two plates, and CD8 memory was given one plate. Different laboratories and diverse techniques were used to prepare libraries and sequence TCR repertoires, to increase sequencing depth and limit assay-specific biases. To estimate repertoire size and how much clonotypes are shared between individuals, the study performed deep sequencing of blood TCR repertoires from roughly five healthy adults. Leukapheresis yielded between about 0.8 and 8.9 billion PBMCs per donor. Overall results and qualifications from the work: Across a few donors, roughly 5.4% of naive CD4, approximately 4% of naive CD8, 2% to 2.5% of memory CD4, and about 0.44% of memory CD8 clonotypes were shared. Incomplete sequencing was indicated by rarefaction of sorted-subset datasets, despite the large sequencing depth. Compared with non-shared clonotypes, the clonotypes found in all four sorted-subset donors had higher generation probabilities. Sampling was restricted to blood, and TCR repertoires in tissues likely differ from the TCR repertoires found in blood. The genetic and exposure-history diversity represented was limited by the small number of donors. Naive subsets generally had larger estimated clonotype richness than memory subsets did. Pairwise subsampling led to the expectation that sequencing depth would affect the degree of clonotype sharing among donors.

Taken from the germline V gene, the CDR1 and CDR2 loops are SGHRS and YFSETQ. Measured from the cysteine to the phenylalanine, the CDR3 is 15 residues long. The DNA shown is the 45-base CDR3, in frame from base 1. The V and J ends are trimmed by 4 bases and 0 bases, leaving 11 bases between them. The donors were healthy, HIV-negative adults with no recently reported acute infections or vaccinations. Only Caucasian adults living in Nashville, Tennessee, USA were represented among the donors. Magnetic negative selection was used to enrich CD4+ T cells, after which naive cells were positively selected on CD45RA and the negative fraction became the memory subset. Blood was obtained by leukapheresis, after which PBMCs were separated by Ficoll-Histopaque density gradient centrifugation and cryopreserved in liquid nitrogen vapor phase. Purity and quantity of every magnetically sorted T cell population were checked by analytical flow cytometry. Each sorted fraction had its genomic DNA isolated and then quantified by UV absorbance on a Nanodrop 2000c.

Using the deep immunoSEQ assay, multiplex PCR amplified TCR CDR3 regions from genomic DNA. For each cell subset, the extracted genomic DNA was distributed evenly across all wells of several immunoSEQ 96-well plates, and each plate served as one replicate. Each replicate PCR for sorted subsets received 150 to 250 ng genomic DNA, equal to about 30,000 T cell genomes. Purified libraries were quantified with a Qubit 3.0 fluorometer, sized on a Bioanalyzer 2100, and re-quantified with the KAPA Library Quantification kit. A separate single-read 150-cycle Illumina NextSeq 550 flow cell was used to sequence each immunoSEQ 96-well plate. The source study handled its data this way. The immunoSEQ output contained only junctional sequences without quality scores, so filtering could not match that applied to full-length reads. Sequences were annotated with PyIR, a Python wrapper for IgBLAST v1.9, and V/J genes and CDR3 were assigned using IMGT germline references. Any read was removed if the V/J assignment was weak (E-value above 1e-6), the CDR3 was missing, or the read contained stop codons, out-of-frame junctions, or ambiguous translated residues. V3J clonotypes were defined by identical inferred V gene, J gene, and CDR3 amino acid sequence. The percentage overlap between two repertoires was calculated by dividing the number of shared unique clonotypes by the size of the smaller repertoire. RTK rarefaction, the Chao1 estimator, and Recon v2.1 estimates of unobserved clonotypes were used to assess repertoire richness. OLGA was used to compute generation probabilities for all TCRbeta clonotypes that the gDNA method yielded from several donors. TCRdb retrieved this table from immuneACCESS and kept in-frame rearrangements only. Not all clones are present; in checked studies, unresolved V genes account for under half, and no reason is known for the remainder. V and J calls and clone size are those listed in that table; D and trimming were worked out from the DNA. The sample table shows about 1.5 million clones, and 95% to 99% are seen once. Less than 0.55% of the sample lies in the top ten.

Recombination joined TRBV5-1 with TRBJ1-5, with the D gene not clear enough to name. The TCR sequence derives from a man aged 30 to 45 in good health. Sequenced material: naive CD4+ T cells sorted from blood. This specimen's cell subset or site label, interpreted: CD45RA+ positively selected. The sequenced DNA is TGCGCCAGCAGCCCCGACGGAACTAGCAATCAGCCCCAGCATTTT. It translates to CASSPDGTSNQPQHF.